The present T cell receptor beta chain was sequenced within a study of T cells expressing NK-cell markers. TCRdb re-called the 5' RACE reads, yielding one record per CDR3 amino acid sequence without DNA. The clone table shows some 340,000 distinct CDR3 sequences, with the ten largest holding roughly 5.5%. This sequence was found in a man aged 18-75 years in good health. What was sequenced was blood T cells: a sorted CD56 or NKG2C T cell subset, CD4+ or CD8+ T cells, or bulk PBMC T cells (not recorded which).

The chain's CDR3 is CASSYSTVVVGELFF. The V gene is TRBV6-5, the J gene TRBJ2-2. Germline loops: CDR1 MNHEY, CDR2 SVGAGI. The CDR3 is 15 amino acids.